The 12 T cell receptor beta chains reported below all come from one sample, sequenced in a study of Graves' ophthalmopathy and Graves' hyperthyroidism. The TCR beta CDR3 regions underwent amplification from RNA transcripts. RT-PCR was first run with HTBI primers, then multiplex PCR in a second round. One entry per CDR3 protein results from TCRdb running MiXCR on the multiplex PCR reads. The sample holds 680,000 or so distinct CDR3 sequences, about 20% seen once. Material: peripheral blood. All receptors come from a woman under 30 with stable Graves' hyperthyroidism. Some clones in this sample may be carry-over from other donors' samples.

There are a few counts of this clonotype. This chain uses TRBV6-2 or TRBV6-3 with TRBJ1-2; 11 bases align to TRBD1. Germline trimming cut 2 bases from V and 4 bases from J; bases unmatched to any gene: 12. Looked up from germline, CDR1 is MNHEY and CDR2 is SVGEGT. CDR3 length: 18 amino acids. The DNA of the CDR3 is TGTGCCAGCAGTTACCAAAAGGACAGGGGGCAGCTGTTCTATGGCTACACCTTC. Protein: CASSYQKDRGQLFYGYTF.

V is TRBV20-1 and J is TRBJ1-6, with 10 bases that match TRBD1. CDR1 is DFQATT, CDR2 SNEGSKA, per germline (reference sequence). This CDR3 comprises 14 residues. V was pared by 6 bases and J by 7 bases, with 6 bases of the junction left unmatched. This CDR3 reads CSASRQGANSPLHF. The DNA for the CDR3 is TGCAGTGCATCGAGACAGGGGGCGAATTCACCCCTCCACTTT.

V gene TRBV7-2 combines with J gene TRBJ1-5; D not resolved. CDR3 size: 14 residues. The germline V and J ends were trimmed by 4 bases and 0 bases, with 7 bases remaining between them. Germline CDR1 reads SGHTA; CDR2 reads FQGNSA. CDR3 residues: CASSSVLSNQPQHF. The CDR3 DNA follows: TGTGCCAGCAGCTCCGTGCTTAGCAATCAGCCCCAGCATTTT.

This clonotype was seen ten or more times. V and J are TRBV28 and TRBJ2-7; TRBD1 matches 9 bases. V shed 2 bases and J 7 bases; nucleotides not matched to a gene: 12. The CDR3 runs 16 residues. Germline V gene lookup returns CDR1 MDHEN and CDR2 SYDVKM. DNA for the CDR3: TGTGCCAGCAGTTTAGATCGGACAGGGGCCCCAAGGGAGCAGTACTTC. Its protein is CASSLDRTGAPREQYF.

This chain joins TRBV29-1 and TRBJ1-2; D is unclear. This CDR3 contains 11 residues. Germline CDR1 SQVTM, CDR2 ANQGSEA. V was pared by 7 bases and J by 8 bases, with 14 bases between. CDR3 nucleotides: TGCAGCGCCGCTTCAGGTCAGGGCTACACCTTC. Its translation is CSAASGQGYTF.

This clonotype was found many times. V usage is TRBV28 and J usage is TRBJ2-7; 13 nucleotides align to TRBD2. Per the germline V gene, CDR1 is MDHEN and CDR2 is SYDVKM. V lost 4 bases, J lost 5 bases, and 14 bases stayed unmatched. The CDR3 contains 18 residues. This chain's CDR3 is CASSSNLRTSGRSHEQYF. For the CDR3, the DNA is TGTGCCAGCAGTTCCAATCTTCGGACTAGCGGGAGATCCCACGAGCAGTACTTC.

The CDR3 sequence: CASSQVPGQGGGIQYF. The CDR3 nucleotides read TGTGCCAGCAGTCAAGTCCCGGGACAGGGTGGGGGCATTCAGTACTTC. The chain links TRBV6-1 to TRBJ2-4; 9 positions agree with TRBD1. The CDR3 length is 16 residues. CDR1 MNHNS and CDR2 SASEGT come from the germline V gene. V shed 5 bases and J 9 bases; nucleotides not matched to a gene: 14.

This clonotype came up many times. This chain joins TRBV3-1 and TRBJ1-2, with D uncertain. The CDR3 loop spans 14 amino acids. V was pared by 1 base and J by 6 bases, with 12 bases between. CDR1 and CDR2 (germline): LGHDT, YNNKEL (reference sequence). Here the CDR3 reads CASSQVLGLNGYTF. The CDR3 DNA reads TGTGCCAGCAGCCAAGTCTTAGGGCTCAATGGCTACACCTTC. Together with reference TRBV3-1 and TRBJ1-2, the CDR3 gives the full variable domain: DTAVSQTPKYLVTQMGNDKSIKCEQNLGHDTMYWYKQDSKKFLKIMFSYNNKELIINETVPNRFSPKSPDKAHLNLHINSLELGDSAVYFCASSQVLGLNGYTFGSGTRLTVV.

The chain is built from TRBV28 and TRBJ2-7, with 7 bases matching TRBD2. Trimming at V came to 3 bases and at J to 4 bases, leaving 12 bases not matched to a gene. The germline V gene has CDR1 MDHEN and CDR2 SYDVKM. CDR3 length: 16 residues. CDR3 in DNA: TGTGCCAGCAGTTTCCCCGGCAGCGGGGCCGGGTACGAGCAGTACTTC. This gives the protein CASSFPGSGAGYEQYF.

The chain carries TRBV6-4 and TRBJ1-2; possibly TRBD1 for D (5 bases). CDR1 is MRHNA, CDR2 SNTAGT, per germline. With 6 bases removed from V and 1 base from J, the gap between germline ends came to 21 bases. The CDR3 length is 17 residues. CDR3: CASRRQGARGYNYGYTF. CDR3 coding DNA: TGTGCCAGCAGGCGACAAGGGGCCCGGGGCTATAACTATGGCTACACCTTC.

V gene TRBV10-3 combines with J gene TRBJ1-1; no reliable D call. Trimming cost V 4 bases and J 4 bases, with 10 bases left between them. The germline CDR1 and CDR2 sequences are ENHRY and SYGVKD. The CDR3 spans 13 residues. The CDR3, as DNA: TGTGCCATCAGTGCCGGGTCAGGCACTGAAGCTTTCTTT. It codes for CAISAGSGTEAFF.

Many counts were recorded for this clonotype. V is TRBV28 and J is TRBJ2-1; 7 bases agree with TRBD2. Trimming took 4 bases from V and 2 from J; bases not matched to a gene: 11. Per the germline V gene, CDR1 is MDHEN and CDR2 is SYDVKM. The CDR3 runs 17 residues. In DNA form, the CDR3 reads TGTGCCAGCAGTTCATCCCAACTAGCGAGAGCCTACAATGAGCAGTTCTTC. Translation gives CASSSSQLARAYNEQFF.